The 9 T cell receptor beta chains below all came from one sample that was sequenced in a study of beta chain features in type 1 diabetes. Expressed TCRB transcripts got sequenced, as all isolated RNA was reverse transcribed. TCRdb's table, derived via immunoSEQ multiplex PCR, lists solely in-frame clones and lacks some. The data contain 350,000 to 450,000 clones, about 15% of them seen just once; the ten biggest clones take up under 0.04%. The sample taken for sequencing was naive CD4+ T cells from blood. These receptors came from a man aged 30-40 years in good health.

This clone was picked up a small number of times. This chain joins TRBV7-2 and TRBJ2-7; 7 nucleotides line up with TRBD1. Germline CDR1 reads SGHTA; CDR2 reads FQGNSA. J was trimmed by 3 bases and V by 5 bases; bases with no gene match: 4. This CDR3 contains 13 residues. CDR3 DNA sequence: TGTGCCAGCAGCCAGAGACAGGGCTACGAGCAGTACTTC. Translating it yields CASSQRQGYEQYF.

This clone has just a few counts. The chain couples TRBV9 to TRBJ2-3; TRBD2 matches at 7 bases. CDR1 SGDLS and CDR2 YYNGEE come from the germline V gene. The CDR3 runs to 17 residues. V shed 4 bases, J shed 4 bases, and the junction held 15 bases outside the gene matches. The CDR3: CASSPLGGRAGADTQYF. The CDR3 coding sequence is TGTGCCAGCAGCCCCCTTGGGGGGAGGGCCGGGGCAGATACGCAGTATTTT.

V is TRBV7-2 and J is TRBJ2-3; D gene unclear. The CDR3 is 11 residues long. Trimming took off 5 bases at V and 6 bases at J, with 6 bases between the two ends. Per the germline V gene, CDR1 is SGHTA and CDR2 is FQGNSA. This chain's CDR3 is CASSKRDTQYF. The CDR3 DNA reads as TGTGCCAGCAGCAAGAGGGATACGCAGTATTTT.

This clone was seen a handful of times. The CDR3 DNA reads TGTGCCAGCAGCCAAGATCTTAGGGACAGGGAGCAGTACTTC. Amino acids: CASSQDLRDREQYF. This chain connects TRBV4-2 to TRBJ2-7, with 8 nucleotides matching TRBD1. The CDR3 loop spans 14 amino acids. After removal of 0 bases from V and 7 bases from J, the junction contained 5 bases not matched to a gene. Germline CDR1 and CDR2: LGHNA and YNFKEQ.

This rearrangement joins TRBV6-1 to TRBJ2-7; 7 nucleotides match TRBD1. Losses at the gene ends were 3 bases for V and 4 bases for J; bases not matched to a gene: 6. Looked up from germline, CDR1 is MNHNS and CDR2 is SASEGT. This CDR3 has 14 amino acids. The DNA of the CDR3 is TGTGCCAGCAGTGAGGGGACAGCAAATTACGAGCAGTACTTC. Amino acid sequence: CASSEGTANYEQYF.

The chain has TRBV6-1 and TRBJ2-7; D gene unclear. The V end lost 6 bases, the J end lost 3 bases, and 9 bases lay between the germline ends. Germline CDR1 is MNHNS and CDR2 is SASEGT. The CDR3 contains 12 residues. Here the CDR3 reads CASRGGNYEQYV. The CDR3 coding sequence is TGTGCCAGCAGGGGCGGCAACTACGAGCAGTACGTC.

This clone was picked up a small number of times. This rearrangement joins TRBV9 to TRBJ2-1; TRBD1 is a possible D gene (6 bases). The CDR3 sequence is 15 residues long. Trimming shortened V by 4 bases and J by 5 bases, and 16 bases separated the two germline ends. Per germline, CDR1 SGDLS and CDR2 YYNGEE. CDR3 residues: CASSPGAQGNNEQFF. In nucleotides, the CDR3 is TGTGCCAGCAGCCCAGGGGCACAGGGTAACAATGAGCAGTTCTTC.

The chain combines TRBV30 with TRBJ1-2; maybe TRBD1 (6 bases). CDR1 and CDR2 from the germline V gene are GTSNPN and SVGIG (reference sequence). The CDR3 consists of 12 residues. V lost 2 bases to trimming and J lost 12 bases, with 16 bases between them. CDR3 residues: CAWSLNGGPNTF. In nucleotides, the CDR3 is TGTGCCTGGAGTCTCAACGGGGGCCCGAACACCTTC.

The J gene is TRBJ1-5, the V gene TRBV30; 7 nucleotides line up with TRBD1. The CDR3 totals 14 residues. With 3 bases clipped from V and 4 bases from J, the junction kept 6 bases outside the gene matches. Per germline, CDR1 GTSNPN and CDR2 SVGIG (reference sequence). The CDR3 is CAWSSTGLNQPQHF. As DNA, the CDR3 is TGTGCCTGGAGCTCGACAGGGCTGAATCAGCCCCAGCATTTT.